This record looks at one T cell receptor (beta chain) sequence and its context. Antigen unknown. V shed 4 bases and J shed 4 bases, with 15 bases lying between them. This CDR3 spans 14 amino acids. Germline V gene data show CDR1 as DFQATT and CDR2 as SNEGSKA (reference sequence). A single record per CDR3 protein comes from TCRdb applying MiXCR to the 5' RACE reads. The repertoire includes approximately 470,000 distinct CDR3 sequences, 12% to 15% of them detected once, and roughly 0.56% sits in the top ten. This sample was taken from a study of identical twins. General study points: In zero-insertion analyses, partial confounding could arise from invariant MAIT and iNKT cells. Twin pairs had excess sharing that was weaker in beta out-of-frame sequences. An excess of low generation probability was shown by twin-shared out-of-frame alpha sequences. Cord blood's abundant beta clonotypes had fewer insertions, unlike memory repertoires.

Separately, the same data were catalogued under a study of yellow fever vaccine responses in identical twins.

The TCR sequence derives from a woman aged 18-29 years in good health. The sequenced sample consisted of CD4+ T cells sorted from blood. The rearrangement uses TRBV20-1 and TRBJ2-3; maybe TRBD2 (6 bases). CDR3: CSANSGLLSDTQYF. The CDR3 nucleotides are TGCAGTGCTAATAGCGGTTTGCTCTCAGATACGCAGTATTTT.